This is a list of T cell receptor beta chains from one sample in a study of human T cells and chemical hapten exposure. TCRdb re-called the RACE reads through MiXCR, storing one row per CDR3 protein. The sample shows some 100,000 distinct CDR3 sequences, around 9.3% of them seen only once. The sequences come from whole blood, collected in connection with sensitization to the hapten diphenylcyclopropenone (DPC). The receptors stem from a woman in her thirties or forties with alopecia areata. Some clones in this sample may be carry-over from other donors' samples. CDR3s include the opening cysteine and the closing phenylalanine or tryptophan. The D gene is left open where the match is weak. Some rows mark clone size as missing; the rest say once, few, many or name a class of expanded clone.

D gene	clone size	V gene	CDR3 length	J gene	CDR3 DNA	CDR3 protein
NA	few	TRBV20-1	13	TRBJ2-5	TGCAGTGCTAGCCGGTTTTTAATGGAGACCCAGTACTTC	CSASRFLMETQYF
NA	many	TRBV27	15	TRBJ2-1	TGTGCCAGCAGTTTAGAGGGTGGGAGGATCAATGAGCAGTTCTTC	CASSLEGGRINEQFF
TRBD1	many	TRBV29-1	14	TRBJ2-5	TGCAGCGCTAGCGGGACAGGGGGAATTGAGACCCAGTACTTC	CSASGTGGIETQYF
TRBD2	NA	TRBV24-1	17	TRBJ2-3	TGTGCCACCAGTGATTCAGCTAGCGGGAGTCCTACAGATACGCAGTATTTT	CATSDSASGSPTDTQYF
TRBD2	NA	TRBV5-4	17	TRBJ2-1	TGTGCCAGCAGCTTGGCTTCTACTAGCGGGAGGGACAATGAGCAGTTCTTC	CASSLASTSGRDNEQFF
NA	many	TRBV6-2/TRBV6-3	17	TRBJ2-5	TGTGCCAGCGCGACGCCCCTCTGGGGGTCTCCGTCGGAGACCCAGTACTTC	CASATPLWGSPSETQYF
TRBD2	NA	TRBV28	16	TRBJ2-5	TGTGCCAGCAGTTTAGCGGGAGGGCCAGCGTCAGAGACCCAGTACTTC	CASSLAGGPASETQYF
NA	NA	TRBV5-1	16	TRBJ2-7	TGCGCCAGCAGCAATTCTATACTAGCTATTGTAGACGAGCAGTACTTC	CASSNSILAIVDEQYF
NA	few	TRBV6-4	16	TRBJ2-1	TGTGCCAGCAGTGACTCGTATCAGGGAGGGACACTCGAGCAGTTCTTC	CASSDSYQGGTLEQFF
NA	few	TRBV7-9	14	TRBJ2-7	TGTGCCAGCAGCTTAGACAGCAAACCCTACGAGCAGTACTTC	CASSLDSKPYEQYF
NA	many	TRBV7-2	15	TRBJ2-2	TGTGCCAGCAGCTTAGGACTAGGCGTAACCGGGGAGCTGTTTTTT	CASSLGLGVTGELFF
NA	many	TRBV30	12	TRBJ2-5	TGTGCCTGGAGTGTCGACAGCGAGACCCAGTACTTC	CAWSVDSETQYF
TRBD2	many	TRBV12-3/TRBV12-4	14	TRBJ2-7	TGTGCCAGCAGTGTATCTAGCGGAGCCTACGAGCAGTACTTC	CASSVSSGAYEQYF
NA	few	TRBV7-3	14	TRBJ2-4	TGTGCCAGCAGCTTAACAGGACGGCACGCCATTCAGTACTTC	CASSLTGRHAIQYF
NA	few	TRBV6-5	13	TRBJ1-6	TGTGCCAGCAGTTACAAATCGGGGGGCTTCCTCCACTTT	CASSYKSGGFLHF
NA	NA	TRBV28	14	TRBJ2-7	TGTGCCAGCAGTTTACAGGGATCCTTTTCCGAGCAGTACTTC	CASSLQGSFSEQYF
NA	many	TRBV19	16	TRBJ1-1	TGTGCCAGTAGTATAGACTCGGGACTCCTGAACACTGAAGCTTTCTTT	CASSIDSGLLNTEAFF
NA	NA	TRBV28	15	TRBJ1-2	TGTGCCAGCAGTACATCCTCAGGGGCTCCCTATGGCTACACCTTC	CASSTSSGAPYGYTF
TRBD1	few	TRBV7-2	15	TRBJ1-6	TGTGCCAGCAGCCCAATACAGGGGGCGAATTCACCCCTCCACTTT	CASSPIQGANSPLHF
TRBD1	many	TRBV30	11	TRBJ2-7	TGTGCCTGGACTGCCGGGACAGGGCAGTACTTC	CAWTAGTGQYF
NA	many	TRBV7-9	14	TRBJ1-1	TGTGCCAGCAGCCCCCGGCAGGGAGGGACTGAAGCTTTCTTT	CASSPRQGGTEAFF
NA	many	TRBV7-9	15	TRBJ1-4	TGTGCCAGCAGCTTACTTTCAGGGGTGAATGAAAAACTGTTTTTT	CASSLLSGVNEKLFF
NA	many	TRBV28	16	TRBJ2-2	TGTGCCAGCAGTCGAGGTGCTGGTCGGAACACCGGGGAGCTGTTTTTT	CASSRGAGRNTGELFF
TRBD1	few	TRBV12-3/TRBV12-4	16	TRBJ2-2	TGTGCCAGCAGACCTAACAGGGGGCGGGTTACCGGGGAGCTGTTTTTT	CASRPNRGRVTGELFF
NA	NA	TRBV20-1	16	TRBJ2-2	TGCAGTGCTAGTACCCCCCTAGGACGGCACACCGGGGAGCTGTTTTTT	CSASTPLGRHTGELFF
TRBD2	NA	TRBV7-9	12	TRBJ2-5	TGTGCCAGCAGCTTAGTAGCGGGGACCCAGTACTTC	CASSLVAGTQYF
NA	few	TRBV20-1	16	TRBJ2-3	TGCAGTGCCGCCGGGTCGGGGGCGAGAGGACCAGATACGCAGTATTTT	CSAAGSGARGPDTQYF
TRBD1	many	TRBV29-1	14	TRBJ2-2	TGCAGCGCCGGGACAGGGGTAGACACCGGGGAGCTGTTTTTT	CSAGTGVDTGELFF
NA	few	TRBV20-1	11	TRBJ2-5	TGCAGTGCTAGAGATGGTGTGGACCAGTACTTC	CSARDGVDQYF
TRBD1	few	TRBV10-3	14	TRBJ1-2	TGTGCCATCAGTGAAGGGGGCCATAACTATGGCTACACCTTC	CAISEGGHNYGYTF
NA	many	TRBV27	15	TRBJ2-5	TGTGCCAGCAGTTTCGGTGCGGTGGGGTCGGAGACCCAGTACTTC	CASSFGAVGSETQYF
NA	few	TRBV6-6	14	TRBJ2-7	TGTGCCAGCAGTTACTCGAAACCAGCCTACGAGCAGTACTTC	CASSYSKPAYEQYF
NA	NA	TRBV6-2/TRBV6-3	13	TRBJ1-1	TGTGCCAGCAGTTACTTCGGAGGAACTGAAGCTTTCTTT	CASSYFGGTEAFF
TRBD2	many	TRBV6-2/TRBV6-3	14	TRBJ2-1	TGTGCCAGCAGCCGCGGGAGCTCCTACAATGAGCAGTTCTTC	CASSRGSSYNEQFF
NA	many	TRBV6-5	16	TRBJ1-2	TGTGCCAGCAGTCACCGGGACACACAAGCTAACTATGGCTACACCTTC	CASSHRDTQANYGYTF
NA	few	TRBV18	15	TRBJ1-2	TGTGCCAGCTCACCAAGACAGGAACATAACTATGGCTACACCTTC	CASSPRQEHNYGYTF
NA	few	TRBV20-1	14	TRBJ2-1	TGCAGTGGGAAGCTCCCGGGTTCCTACAATGAGCAGTTCTTC	CSGKLPGSYNEQFF
NA	few	TRBV20-1	11	TRBJ2-7	TGCAGTGCTAGAGCGATCTCCGAGCAGTACTTC	CSARAISEQYF
TRBD1	many	TRBV6-1	14	TRBJ2-3	TGTGCCAGCGGACAGGGGGCGAATCCAGATACGCAGTATTTT	CASGQGANPDTQYF
TRBD2	NA	TRBV2	15	TRBJ2-1	TGTGCCAGCAGTGAAACTAGCGGGGGTGTAGGTGAGCAGTTCTTC	CASSETSGGVGEQFF
NA	many	TRBV9	13	TRBJ2-3	TGTGCCAGCCAACGAGGAAGCACAGATACGCAGTATTTT	CASQRGSTDTQYF
NA	many	TRBV29-1	13	TRBJ2-3	TGCAGCGTTTGGGGTGGAGGCACAGATACGCAGTATTTT	CSVWGGGTDTQYF
NA	few	TRBV9	15	TRBJ1-2	TGTGCCAGCAGCGTAGCCATGGGGGGAGGCTATGGCTACACCTTC	CASSVAMGGGYGYTF
TRBD2	NA	TRBV12-3/TRBV12-4	14	TRBJ2-1	TGTGCCAGCAGAAAGCGGGAGGCCTACAATGAGCAGTTCTTC	CASRKREAYNEQFF
TRBD2	NA	TRBV20-1	14	TRBJ2-7	TGCAGTGCTAGCCGGCGGGAGAGGAGACACGAGCAGTACTTC	CSASRRERRHEQYF
TRBD1	NA	TRBV2	15	TRBJ2-1	TGTGCCAGCAGAATGGACAGGGGGCTCCGCAATGAGCAGTTCTTC	CASRMDRGLRNEQFF
NA	many	TRBV5-1	13	TRBJ2-7	TGCGCCAGCAGCTTGTTAGATCCCTACGAGCAGTACTTC	CASSLLDPYEQYF
NA	few	TRBV7-2	14	TRBJ2-3	TGTGCCAGCCGTTCGGAAAGGTTGACAGATACGCAGTATTTT	CASRSERLTDTQYF
TRBD1	few	TRBV28	16	TRBJ1-5	TGTGCTAGCAGTTCGACGCCGGGACAGGGGATTCAGCCCCAGCATTTT	CASSSTPGQGIQPQHF
NA	NA	TRBV27	13	TRBJ2-7	TGTGCCAGCAGTTTCCAAAACAGCTACGAGCAGTACTTC	CASSFQNSYEQYF
NA	few	TRBV28	16	TRBJ1-4	TGTGCCAGCAGTCCCAGCCGGGGGGCCTCTGGTGAAAAACTGTTTTTT	CASSPSRGASGEKLFF
NA	NA	TRBV4-3	18	TRBJ2-1	TGCGCCAGCAGCCAAGATATTAGAGAGACTAACCTTTACAATGAGCAGTTCTTC	CASSQDIRETNLYNEQFF
TRBD1	many	TRBV29-1	11	TRBJ2-1	TGCAGCGCCCACAGGGGCAATGAGCAGTTCTTC	CSAHRGNEQFF
TRBD1	many	TRBV7-6	15	TRBJ1-3	TGTGCCAGCAGTGCGATGACAGGGCATGGAAACACCATATATTTT	CASSAMTGHGNTIYF
NA	many	TRBV7-9	14	TRBJ2-2	TGTGCCAGCAGCCGCTTAACGGGGACCGGGGAGCTGTTTTTT	CASSRLTGTGELFF
NA	few	TRBV18	14	TRBJ2-7	TGTGCCAGCTCACCGCAACCAATTTCCGACGAGCAGTACTTC	CASSPQPISDEQYF
NA	NA	TRBV29-1	12	TRBJ2-1	TGCAGCGCGGCAGTCGCTCGCAATGAGCAGTTCTTC	CSAAVARNEQFF